This T cell receptor (beta chain) is drawn from a study of beta chain features in type 1 diabetes. General observations from the study: Type 1 diabetes patients had TCRB CDR3s that were shorter (moderately but significantly so) in all four CD4+ subsets.

For this clone: Its matching antigen is unknown.

Looked up from germline, CDR1 is KGHSH and CDR2 is LQKENI. The V and J ends lost 2 bases and 1 base respectively, with 8 bases between them. The CDR3 is 14 residues long. Reverse transcribing all isolated RNA meant expressed TCRB transcripts were sequenced. Sequenced by immunoSEQ multiplex PCR; TCRdb stores in-frame clones only, minus some. This repertoire shows about 710,000 clones, roughly 13% found once; its top ten account for roughly 0.04%. The TCR sequence derives from a young man with type 1 diabetes. The sample taken for sequencing was naive CD4+ T cells from blood. The chain employs TRBV18 and TRBJ1-1; D uncertain. The CDR3 here is CASSPRSQNTEAFF. CDR3 DNA sequence: TGTGCCAGCTCACCAAGGAGTCAGAACACTGAAGCTTTCTTT.